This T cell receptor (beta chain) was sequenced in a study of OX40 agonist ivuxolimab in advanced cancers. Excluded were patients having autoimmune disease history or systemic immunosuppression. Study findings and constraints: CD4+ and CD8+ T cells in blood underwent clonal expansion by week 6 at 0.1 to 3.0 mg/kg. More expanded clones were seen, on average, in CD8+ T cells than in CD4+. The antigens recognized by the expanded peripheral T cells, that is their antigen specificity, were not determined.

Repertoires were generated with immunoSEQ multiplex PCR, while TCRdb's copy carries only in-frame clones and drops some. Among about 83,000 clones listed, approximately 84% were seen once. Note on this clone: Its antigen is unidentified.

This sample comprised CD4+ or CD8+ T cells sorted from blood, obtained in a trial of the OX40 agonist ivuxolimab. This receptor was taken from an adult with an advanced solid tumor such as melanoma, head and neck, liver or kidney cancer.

The CDR3 region is CASSSRGLDTGELFF. CDR3 nucleotide sequence: TGCGCCAGCAGCTCCAGGGGGCTGGACACCGGGGAGCTGTTTTTT. This chain links TRBV5-1 with TRBJ2-2, with 8 bases identical to TRBD1. The V segment lost 3 bases and the J segment 3 bases; nucleotides outside the gene matches: 4. Per the germline V gene, CDR1 is SGHRS and CDR2 is YFSETQ. This CDR3 comprises 15 residues.